The 23 T cell receptor beta chains below all came from one sample that was sequenced in a study of blood T cell repertoires in COVID-19 (dated by TCRdb to the early 2020s). Library preparation used the immunoSEQ multiplex PCR assay. The source is immuneACCESS, and TCRdb retained only in-frame sequences with V and J called. Part of the clones is not carried over; for the studies checked, unresolved V genes explain less than half of this, and the remainder is unexplained. This sample comprises around 700,000 clones, about nine tenths of them detected only once. The ten largest clones capture approximately 0.3% of the sample. Sequencing was performed on peripheral blood. The receptors were sampled from a woman younger than 35 with acute or convalescent COVID-19.

The sample holds one count of this clone. The genes are TRBV19 and TRBJ2-7, with TRBD2 matching 9 bases. The V segment lost 3 bases and the J segment 3 bases; nucleotides outside the gene matches: 6. Germline V gene data show CDR1 as LNHDA and CDR2 as SQIVND (reference sequence). This CDR3 comprises 15 residues. The CDR3 coding sequence is TGTGCCAGTAGTATGGGTAGCGGGGGATTCTACGAGCAGTACTTC. Protein: CASSMGSGGFYEQYF.

The rearrangement uses TRBV29-1 and TRBJ2-5; D is perhaps TRBD1 (6 bases). Germline lookup yields CDR1 SQVTM and CDR2 ANQGSEA. Trimming stripped 4 bases from V and 5 bases from J, with 17 bases between. CDR3 length: 14 residues. CDR3 sequence reads: CSVAGHLQGETQYF. The CDR3, as DNA: TGCAGCGTTGCGGGACACCTCCAAGGGGAGACCCAGTACTTC.

The V gene is TRBV7-9, the J gene TRBJ2-2; 8 bases line up with TRBD1. Trimming removed 5 bases from V and 6 bases from J; junction bases left unmatched: 2. Germline CDR1 is SEHNR and CDR2 is FQNEAQ (reference sequence). The CDR3 consists of 13 residues. CDR3 in amino acids: CASSQGAPGELFF. The CDR3 nucleotides read TGTGCCAGCAGCCAGGGGGCCCCCGGGGAGCTGTTTTTT.

This sequence joins TRBV9 and TRBJ2-1; 9 nucleotides agree with TRBD2. Germline V gene lookup returns CDR1 SGDLS and CDR2 YYNGEE. This CDR3 comprises 17 residues. V shed 1 base and J 4 bases; nucleotides not matched to a gene: 9. CDR3 region: CASSVTPSGGPYNEQFF. As DNA, the CDR3 is TGTGCCAGCAGCGTAACCCCCAGCGGGGGGCCGTACAATGAGCAGTTCTTC. Supplemented by reference TRBV9 and TRBJ2-1, the full variable domain reads DSGVTQTPKHLITATGQRVTLRCSPRSGDLSVYWYQQSLDQGLQFLIQYYNGEERAKGNILERFSAQQFPDLHSELNLSSLELGDSALYFCASSVTPSGGPYNEQFFGPGTRLTVL.

CDR3 coding DNA: TGTGCCAGCAGCGTAGCTACAGCAAGTGAAGCTTTCTTT. It is translated as CASSVATASEAFF. The chain carries TRBV9 and TRBJ1-1, with no clear D. The CDR3 runs 13 residues. Germline V gene data show CDR1 as SGDLS and CDR2 as YYNGEE. Trimming pared 0 bases from V and 7 bases from J, leaving 10 bases between.

J is TRBJ1-4 and V is TRBV27, with 7 bases identical to TRBD1. V lost 5 bases to trimming and J lost 7 bases; unmatched junction nucleotides: 10. Germline values: CDR1 MNHEY, CDR2 SMNVEV (reference sequence). The CDR3 sequence is 15 residues long. CDR3 coding DNA: TGTGCCAGCAGTATCACGACAGGGTTTAGTGAAAAACTGTTTTTT. Protein: CASSITTGFSEKLFF.

This clone occurred a few times. This chain links TRBV5-6 with TRBJ1-6; TRBD1 is a possible D gene (5 bases). Trimming pared 4 bases from V and 0 bases from J, leaving 11 bases between. The germline V gene encodes CDR1 SGHDT and CDR2 YYEEEE. There are 16 residues in the CDR3. CDR3 in DNA: TGTGCCAGCAGCGTGACAGCATTCTCCTATAATTCACCCCTCCACTTT. Translating gives CASSVTAFSYNSPLHF.

This chain connects TRBV30 to TRBJ1-5, with TRBD1 matching over 9 bases. Trimming at V came to 2 bases and at J to 7 bases, leaving 12 bases not matched to a gene. The V gene's germline CDR1 is GTSNPN and CDR2 SVGIG (reference sequence). CDR3 length: 16 residues. CDR3 coding DNA: TGTGCCTGGAGTATTCACGGGACAGGGATCGGGCAGCCCCAGCATTTT. It translates to CAWSIHGTGIGQPQHF. Combining the CDR3 with reference TRBV30 and TRBJ1-5 gives the whole variable domain SQTIHQWPATLVQPVGSPLSLECTVEGTSNPNLYWYRQAAGRGLQLLFYSVGIGQISSEVPQNLSASRPQDRQFILSSKKLLLSDSGFYLCAWSIHGTGIGQPQHFGDGTRLSIL.

The genes are TRBV5-4 and TRBJ1-2; 10 bases are a match to TRBD1. This CDR3 contains 15 residues. CDR1 and CDR2 from the germline V gene are SGHNT and YYREEE (reference sequence). V was clipped by 4 bases and J by 5 bases; unmatched bases: 8. CDR3 coding DNA: TGTGCCAGCAGCAATGGGACAGGGGAGCTTTATGGCTACACCTTC. Protein: CASSNGTGELYGYTF.

The rearrangement uses TRBV11-2 and TRBJ2-3, with 12 bases that match TRBD2. The junction had 15 bases not matched to a gene; V was cut back by 7 bases and J by 4 bases. Germline loops: CDR1 SGHAT, CDR2 FQNNGV. The CDR3 covers 18 residues. DNA for the CDR3: TGTGCCAGCATCCGCGGACTAGCGGGGCCTGACGTGGCAGATACGCAGTATTTT. Amino acid sequence: CASIRGLAGPDVADTQYF.

The rearrangement joins TRBV20-1 to TRBJ1-2; maybe TRBD1 (6 bases). V shed 6 bases and J shed 7 bases, with 12 bases lying between them. The CDR3 has 11 amino acids. Germline lookup yields CDR1 DFQATT and CDR2 SNEGSKA (reference sequence). Written as DNA, the CDR3 is TGCAGTGCACATAACAGGGCTGGCTACACCTTC. The encoded protein is CSAHNRAGYTF.

The chain is built from TRBV15 and TRBJ2-2; D is undetermined. From germline, CDR1 is LNHNV and CDR2 YYDKDF (reference sequence). CDR3 length equals 14 residues. V was pared by 1 base and J by 3 bases, with 6 bases between. Here the CDR3 DNA reads TGTGCCACCAGCAGAGCACAGTACACCGGGGAGCTGTTTTTT. Protein sequence: CATSRAQYTGELFF.

V and J are TRBV12-5 and TRBJ1-1, with 11 bases lining up with TRBD1. The CDR3 loop spans 17 amino acids. Per the germline V gene, CDR1 is LGHNT and CDR2 is FRNRAP. Losses at the gene ends were 4 bases for V and 3 bases for J; bases not matched to a gene: 10. This CDR3 is CASGWTLQGQGDTEAFF. As DNA, the CDR3 is TGTGCTAGTGGTTGGACGCTTCAGGGACAGGGGGACACTGAAGCTTTCTTT. Full variable domain (remainder filled in from reference TRBV12-5 and TRBJ1-1): DARVTQTPRHKVTEMGQEVTMRCQPILGHNTVFWYRQTMMQGLELLAYFRNRAPLDDSGMPKDRFSAEMPDATLATLKIQPSEPRDSAVYFCASGWTLQGQGDTEAFFGQGTRLTVV.

The rearrangement joins TRBV29-1 to TRBJ1-1; 8 nucleotides agree with TRBD1. J was trimmed by 11 bases and V by 4 bases; bases with no gene match: 9. CDR1 and CDR2 from the germline V gene are SQVTM and ANQGSEA. This CDR3 spans 12 amino acids. The CDR3 DNA reads TGCAGCGTTGCTTTCCGGCAGGGGGCCGCTTTCTTT. As protein: CSVAFRQGAAFF.

The count of this clone is one. V is TRBV18 and J is TRBJ1-1, with 8 bases that match TRBD1. This CDR3 has 16 residues. Looked up from germline, CDR1 is KGHSH and CDR2 is LQKENI. Trimming cost V 3 bases and J 4 bases; bases outside gene matches: 10. CDR3 in amino acids: CASSPGQGPLGTEAFF. The CDR3, as DNA: TGTGCCAGCTCACCTGGACAGGGACCCCTCGGCACTGAAGCTTTCTTT.

The chain has TRBV29-1 and TRBJ1-3; D not certain. V lost 1 base and J lost 4, with 8 bases in between. CDR1 and CDR2 (germline): SQVTM, ANQGSEA. This CDR3 has 13 amino acids. As DNA, the CDR3 is TGCAGCGTTGAAGGCCGGGAAGGAAACACCATATATTTT. Translated, it gives CSVEGREGNTIYF. The full variable domain, rest sourced from reference TRBV29-1 and TRBJ1-3, is SAVISQKPSRDICQRGTSLTIQCQVDSQVTMMFWYRQQPGQSLTLIATANQGSEATYESGFVIDKFPISRPNLTFSTLTVSNMSPEDSSIYLCSVEGREGNTIYFGEGSWLTVV.

CDR3 loop: CASSPRGTAGNTIYF. CDR3 nucleotide sequence: TGTGCCAGCAGCCCGCGCGGGACAGCTGGAAACACCATATATTTT. The rearrangement uses TRBV3-1 (or the pseudogene TRBV3-2) and TRBJ1-3; the match to TRBD1 covers 7 bases. The CDR3 has 15 residues. The V gene's germline CDR1 is LGHDT and CDR2 YNNKEL (reference sequence). Trimming at V came to 4 bases and at J to 2 bases, leaving 5 bases not matched to a gene.

The rearrangement joins TRBV6-2 or TRBV6-3 to TRBJ2-3; D remains ambiguous. Trimming took 5 bases from V and 6 from J, leaving 15 bases between them. Germline V gene data show CDR1 as MNHEY and CDR2 as SVGEGT. CDR3 size: 14 residues. In DNA, the CDR3 is TGTGCCAGCAGTACCCGGGTCGCCGAGGATACGCAGTATTTT. As protein: CASSTRVAEDTQYF.

The chain uses TRBV27 and TRBJ1-5; 7 bases match TRBD1. Germline CDR1 reads MNHEY; CDR2 reads SMNVEV (reference sequence). The J segment lost 9 bases and the V segment lost 4 bases, leaving 18 bases of the junction unmatched. CDR3 size: 17 residues. CDR3 in amino acids: CASSYSPGTAGLWPQHF. In DNA, the CDR3 is TGTGCCAGCAGTTACAGCCCCGGGACAGCGGGTCTCTGGCCCCAGCATTTT.

In DNA form, the CDR3 reads TGTGCCACCAGTGGCCCGTGGACGGGACAGGGTGCTTATGGCTACACCTTC. Its translation is CATSGPWTGQGAYGYTF. The chain combines TRBV24-1 with TRBJ1-2; 9 nucleotides line up with TRBD1. V was pared by 5 bases and J by 5 bases, with 14 bases of the junction left unmatched. Germline V lookup: CDR1 KGHDR, CDR2 SFDVKD. This CDR3 spans 17 amino acids.

The V call is TRBV4-2, the J call TRBJ1-5; 9 nucleotides line up with TRBD1. The CDR3 runs to 16 residues. The ends lost 0 bases at V and 4 bases at J; junction bases unmatched: 4. Germline V lookup: CDR1 LGHNA, CDR2 YNFKEQ. For the CDR3, the DNA is TGTGCCAGCAGCCAAGATCTTGGACAGGGGAATCAGCCCCAGCATTTT. This encodes CASSQDLGQGNQPQHF.

The rearrangement links TRBV18 to TRBJ2-7; tentative D call: TRBD1 (5 bases). Trimming shortened V by 1 base and J by 3 bases, and 10 bases separated the two germline ends. Germline V CDR1 and CDR2: KGHSH, LQKENI. There are 14 residues in the CDR3. The CDR3 nucleotides read TGTGCCAGCTCACCACAGACAGATAACTACGAGCAGTACTTC. Translated, it gives CASSPQTDNYEQYF.

This clone has just one count. The rearrangement joins TRBV9 to TRBJ2-3; 9 bases fit TRBD2. This CDR3 contains 15 residues. The germline CDR1 and CDR2 sequences are SGDLS and YYNGEE. The V gene end was trimmed by 6 bases and the J gene end by 0 bases; junction bases not matched to a gene: 5. The CDR3 spells CASTSSGISTDTQYF. DNA of the CDR3: TGTGCCAGCACGTCTAGCGGGATAAGCACAGATACGCAGTATTTT.